The 29 T cell receptor beta chains presented below share a single source sample, sequenced in a study of CD8+ T cells in alopecia areata. cDNA prepared by RNA extraction and subsequent reverse transcription served as the template for sequencing. Produced via immunoSEQ multiplex PCR; TCRdb's table is partial and in-frame only. The repertoire holds roughly 110,000 clones, with roughly 89% as singletons. Treatment in this sample: oral pan-JAK inhibitor, 5-10 mg twice daily. Sample: CD8+ T cells sorted from blood, taken at week 24, from a patient treated with tofacitinib. The receptors here all came from a human donor with alopecia areata.

The chain employs TRBV29-1 and TRBJ2-1; possibly TRBD1 for D (6 bases). In germline, CDR1 is SQVTM, CDR2 ANQGSEA. The CDR3 covers 14 residues. The germline V and J ends were trimmed by 5 bases and 9 bases, with 20 bases remaining between them. The CDR3 loop is CSVPKSNRAGEQFF. For the CDR3, the DNA is TGCAGCGTTCCAAAATCGAACAGGGCGGGTGAGCAGTTCTTC.

As concerns this clone: One junction end disagrees with the germline gene, perhaps due to a read error. The chain carries TRBV7-7 and TRBJ2-2; D remains unclear. The CDR3 covers 18 residues. From germline, CDR1 is SSHAT and CDR2 FNYEAQ (reference sequence). CDR3 sequence reads: CASSLFPLGSVNTGELFF. The DNA for the CDR3 is TGTGCTAGCAGCTTATTTCCACTGGGGTCAGTGAACACCGGGGAGCTGTTTTTT.

The V gene is TRBV10-3, the J gene TRBJ2-5, with D possibly called TRBD1 or TRBD2 (6 bases each). The V end was cut by 7 bases, the J end by 2 bases, with 11 bases between. The CDR3 length is 13 residues. Germline V gene data show CDR1 as ENHRY and CDR2 as SYGVKD. The CDR3 DNA reads TGTGCCATCACGAGGGGGGAGCAAGAGACCCAGTACTTC. Protein sequence: CAITRGEQETQYF.

The chain links TRBV4-3 to TRBJ2-7; 8 nucleotides line up with TRBD1. With 0 bases clipped from V and 3 bases from J, the junction kept 4 bases outside the gene matches. The CDR3 covers 15 residues. Germline assignment: CDR1 LGHNA and CDR2 YSLEER. The CDR3 loop reads CASSQDGDRFYEQYF. The CDR3 bases are TGCGCCAGCAGCCAAGATGGGGACAGGTTCTACGAGCAGTACTTC.

The gene calls are TRBV27 and TRBJ1-1, with D perhaps matching TRBD1 (5 bases). This CDR3 is 14 amino acids long. The germline gives CDR1 MNHEY, CDR2 SMNVEV (reference sequence). V was shortened by 4 bases and J by 5 bases, with 14 bases between the two germline ends. CDR3: CASSSRGTGTEAFF. CDR3 in DNA: TGTGCCAGCAGTTCCCGGGGGACGGGGACTGAAGCTTTCTTT.

The chain recombines TRBV4-3 with TRBJ2-1; 8 nucleotides match TRBD2. The CDR3 runs to 16 residues. The V gene end was trimmed by 0 bases and the J gene end by 4 bases; junction bases not matched to a gene: 5. Germline lookup yields CDR1 LGHNA and CDR2 YSLEER. The CDR3 loop reads CASSQDTGGPYNEQFF. CDR3 coding DNA: TGCGCCAGCAGCCAAGATACGGGGGGGCCTTACAATGAGCAGTTCTTC.

The CDR3 here is CASSPSPDNEQFF. The CDR3 DNA reads as TGTGCCAGCAGCCCCTCCCCGGACAATGAGCAGTTCTTC. The chain joins TRBV5-4 to TRBJ2-1; D is undetermined. CDR3 length equals 13 residues. Per the germline V gene, CDR1 is SGHNT and CDR2 is YYREEE (reference sequence). V lost 4 bases and J lost 5, with 10 bases in between. The full variable domain, in which reference TRBV5-4 and TRBJ2-1 provide the parts outside the CDR3, is ETGVTQSPTHLIKTRGQQVTLRCSSQSGHNTVSWYQQALGQGPQFIFQYYREEENGRGNFPPRFSGLQFPNYSSELNVNALELDDSALYLCASSPSPDNEQFFGPGTRLTVL.

The genes are TRBV4-3 and TRBJ1-2; 7 nucleotides line up with TRBD1. CDR1 and CDR2 from the germline V gene are LGHNA and YSLEER. The CDR3 totals 14 residues. With 3 bases clipped from V and 2 bases from J, the junction kept 3 bases outside the gene matches. CDR3 sequence reads: CASSQYRGNYGYTF. CDR3 in DNA: TGCGCCAGCAGCCAGTACAGGGGCAACTATGGCTACACCTTC.

The V and J genes are TRBV19 and TRBJ2-3, with 7 nucleotides matching TRBD1. V lost 7 bases to trimming and J lost 2 bases; unmatched junction nucleotides: 9. Germline V lookup: CDR1 LNHDA, CDR2 SQIVND (reference sequence). CDR3 length equals 15 residues. In nucleotides, the CDR3 is TGTGCCAGTAACCACCGGGACAGCTTCACAGATACGCAGTATTTT. It encodes CASNHRDSFTDTQYF.

V and J are TRBV19 and TRBJ2-2; D remains unclear. CDR3 length: 10 amino acids. Trimming left V 6 bases short and J 9 bases short, with 5 bases between. From germline, CDR1 is LNHDA and CDR2 SQIVND (reference sequence). The CDR3 loop reads CASSSRELFF. The CDR3 coding sequence is TGTGCCAGTAGCAGTAGGGAGCTGTTTTTT.

This clone showed up just a few times. This chain uses TRBV25-1 with TRBJ2-5; D is ambiguous. V was cut by 2 bases and J by 0 bases, with 7 bases left in between. Per germline, CDR1 MGHDK and CDR2 SYGVNS. CDR3 size: 14 residues. The CDR3 DNA reads TGTGCCAGCAGTGAACTCCGAAACCAAGAGACCCAGTACTTC. Protein sequence: CASSELRNQETQYF.

The V and J genes are TRBV30 and TRBJ1-1; 7 bases are a match to TRBD1. Trimming at V came to 7 bases and at J to 0 bases, leaving 2 bases not matched to a gene. Germline V gene lookup returns CDR1 GTSNPN and CDR2 SVGIG (reference sequence). The length of the CDR3 is 12 residues. The CDR3 bases are TGTGCCTTGGGACAGTTGAACACTGAAGCTTTCTTT. Translating gives CALGQLNTEAFF. Together with reference TRBV30 and TRBJ1-1, the CDR3 gives the full variable domain: SQTIHQWPATLVQPVGSPLSLECTVEGTSNPNLYWYRQAAGRGLQLLFYSVGIGQISSEVPQNLSASRPQDRQFILSSKKLLLSDSGFYLCALGQLNTEAFFGQGTRLTVV.

The genes are TRBV19 and TRBJ2-5; no firm D call. V lost 9 bases and J 0 bases, leaving 11 bases between the germline ends. CDR3 length equals 13 residues. Per the germline V gene, CDR1 is LNHDA and CDR2 is SQIVND (reference sequence). Here the CDR3 reads CASSQANQETQYF. Written as DNA, the CDR3 is TGTGCCAGCTCCCAGGCGAACCAAGAGACCCAGTACTTC.

V usage is TRBV6-1 and J usage is TRBJ2-1, with 12 bases identical to TRBD2. CDR1 MNHNS and CDR2 SASEGT come from the germline V gene. J lost 4 bases, V lost 6 bases, and 4 bases had no gene match. The CDR3 is made up of 15 amino acids. In nucleotides, the CDR3 is TGTGCCAGCAGACTACTAGCGGGGGGATACAATGAGCAGTTCTTC. Its protein is CASRLLAGGYNEQFF.

J is TRBJ1-2 and V is TRBV4-3; a weak D match, TRBD1 (6 bases). CDR1 is LGHNA, CDR2 YSLEER, per germline. This CDR3 spans 15 amino acids. V was trimmed by 3 bases and J by 0 bases, leaving 11 bases between them. CDR3 in amino acids: CASSQSWTANYGYTF. The DNA of the CDR3 is TGCGCCAGCAGCCAGTCTTGGACAGCTAACTATGGCTACACCTTC.

This CDR3 reads CASKYQGPGEQFF. Here the CDR3 DNA reads TGTGCCAGCAAATATCAGGGGCCGGGTGAGCAGTTCTTC. The J gene is TRBJ2-1, the V gene TRBV7-9; a weak D match, TRBD1 (6 bases). Trimming removed 7 bases at V and 9 bases at J, with 16 bases between. From germline, CDR1 is SEHNR and CDR2 FQNEAQ (reference sequence). The CDR3 has 13 amino acids.

The rearrangement joins TRBV6-5 to TRBJ2-7, with 7 nucleotides matching TRBD1. Germline lookup yields CDR1 MNHEY and CDR2 SVGAGI. This CDR3 region has 15 residues. Trimming removed 0 bases from V and 2 bases from J; junction bases left unmatched: 4. The CDR3 sequence is CASSYSDRWTYEQYF. CDR3 in DNA: TGTGCCAGCAGTTACTCGGACAGGTGGACCTACGAGCAGTACTTC.

The chain employs TRBV6-5 and TRBJ2-1; D remains unclear. V gave up 5 bases and J gave up 6 bases, with 11 bases separating them. The CDR3 covers 13 residues. Germline loops: CDR1 MNHEY, CDR2 SVGAGI. The CDR3 reads CASSTARFNEQFF. Here the CDR3 DNA reads TGTGCCAGCAGTACCGCTAGATTCAATGAGCAGTTCTTC.

The chain combines TRBV9 with TRBJ1-1; D unclear. The CDR3 sequence is 15 residues long. V was cut by 0 bases and J by 0 bases, with 9 bases left in between. Per the germline V gene, CDR1 is SGDLS and CDR2 is YYNGEE. Here the CDR3 reads CASSVAEGMNTEAFF. The CDR3, as DNA: TGTGCCAGCAGCGTAGCTGAAGGAATGAACACTGAAGCTTTCTTT.

The genes are TRBV6-6 and TRBJ2-7; D perhaps matches TRBD1 (6 bases). The CDR3 is 13 amino acids. Trimming took off 6 bases at V and 4 bases at J, with 13 bases between the two ends. In germline, CDR1 is MNHNY, CDR2 SVGAGI (reference sequence). The CDR3 DNA reads TGTGCCAGCAGCCCATCGGGACATTACGAGCAGTACTTC. The encoded protein is CASSPSGHYEQYF.

The V gene is TRBV5-6, the J gene TRBJ2-2, with TRBD1 as a possible D gene (6 bases). Germline-derived CDR1 and CDR2 are SGHDT and YYEEEE. This CDR3 contains 13 residues. V was cut by 4 bases and J by 4 bases, with 8 bases left in between. CDR3 sequence reads: CASSKTGTGELFF. The CDR3 DNA reads TGTGCCAGCAGCAAGACAGGCACCGGGGAGCTGTTTTTT.

This sequence joins TRBV6-5 and TRBJ2-7, with D perhaps given as TRBD1 or TRBD2 (5 bases each). Trimming stripped 10 bases from V and 2 bases from J, with 15 bases between. Germline lookup yields CDR1 MNHEY and CDR2 SVGAGI. The CDR3 is made up of 13 amino acids. CDR3 in DNA: TGTGCCACCAAACGGGACGGACCCTACGAGCAGTACTTC. Its protein is CATKRDGPYEQYF.

The chain has TRBV27 and TRBJ2-7; D is unresolved. V was clipped by 3 bases and J by 2 bases, with 8 bases between them. Germline-derived CDR1 and CDR2 are MNHEY and SMNVEV (reference sequence). This CDR3 is 13 amino acids long. Here the CDR3 reads CASSFGPPYEQYF. Written as DNA, the CDR3 is TGTGCCAGCAGTTTTGGACCCCCCTACGAGCAGTACTTC.

This chain's CDR3 is CASSAYRGHGTGELFF. CDR3 sequence (DNA): TGTGCCAGCAGTGCCTACAGGGGGCATGGCACCGGGGAGCTGTTTTTT. The V gene is TRBV27, the J gene TRBJ2-2; 9 bases line up with TRBD1. This CDR3 region has 16 residues. Per the germline V gene, CDR1 is MNHEY and CDR2 is SMNVEV (reference sequence). The J segment lost 4 bases and the V segment lost 5 bases, leaving 8 bases of the junction unmatched.

The J gene is TRBJ2-4, the V gene TRBV7-2; 7 bases map to TRBD2. This CDR3 spans 17 amino acids. Germline CDR1 and CDR2: SGHTA and FQGNSA. V dropped 1 base and J dropped 0; count of bases not matched to a gene: 6. CDR3 bases: TGTGCCAGCAGCTTAGAATGGGCGGGGGTAGCCAAAAACATTCAGTACTTC. Encoded protein: CASSLEWAGVAKNIQYF.

The J gene is TRBJ2-7, the V gene TRBV9; unclear D gene. The germline V and J ends were trimmed by 0 bases and 0 bases, with 7 bases remaining between them. This CDR3 comprises 14 residues. Germline CDR1 and CDR2: SGDLS and YYNGEE. CDR3 sequence reads: CASSVERDSYEQYF. CDR3 sequence (DNA): TGTGCCAGCAGCGTAGAAAGGGACTCCTACGAGCAGTACTTC.

V gene TRBV7-9 combines with J gene TRBJ2-2; D not certain. V was shortened by 0 bases and J by 7 bases, with 9 bases between the two germline ends. CDR1 is SEHNR, CDR2 FQNEAQ, per germline (reference sequence). This CDR3 has 14 residues. CDR3 in amino acids: CASSLALGNGELFF. DNA of the CDR3: TGTGCCAGCAGCTTAGCTTTGGGGAACGGGGAGCTGTTTTTT.

This chain connects TRBV13 to TRBJ1-2; D call uncertain. CDR1 and CDR2 (germline): PRHDT, FYEKMQ (reference sequence). Trimming removed 0 bases from V and 3 bases from J, with 8 bases in between. The CDR3 is made up of 14 amino acids. The CDR3 DNA follows: TGTGCCAGCAGCTTAGGCGGGGATGACTATGGCTACACCTTC. Its translation is CASSLGGDDYGYTF.

The chain couples TRBV27 to TRBJ2-1, with 7 positions matching TRBD2. J was trimmed by 5 bases and V by 4 bases; bases with no gene match: 11. CDR3 length equals 16 residues. CDR1 is MNHEY, CDR2 SMNVEV, per germline (reference sequence). The DNA of the CDR3 is TGTGCCAGCAGTTCCATTAAGGGGAGGGTCCACAATGAGCAGTTCTTC. Protein sequence: CASSSIKGRVHNEQFF.